The entry that follows covers one T cell receptor beta chain sequence. These data are taken from a study of T cell changes during pregnancy in multiple sclerosis. The assay was immunoSEQ multiplex PCR, and TCRdb's table has in-frame clones only and misses some. The sample carries around 61,000 clones, 85% to 90% recorded once. The length of the CDR3 is 15 residues. V shed 6 bases, J shed 3 bases, and the junction held 9 bases outside the gene matches. The germline CDR1 and CDR2 sequences are MGHDK and SYGVNS. The sample was peripheral blood, taken in the first trimester of pregnancy. The receptor was derived from a female donor in good health, enrolled as a control in a pregnancy study. V and J are TRBV25-1 and TRBJ2-3, with 7 nucleotides matching TRBD1. CDR3 bases: TGTGCCAGCAGCCCCCGCCGGGGACAGACAGATACGCAGTATTTT. Its protein product is CASSPRRGQTDTQYF.